One T cell receptor beta chain is described in this entry. The antigen is undetermined. This entry belongs to a study of CD8+CD57+ T cells in acquired aplastic anemia. As for the study in general: Sorted CD4+ and CD8+ cells gave a mean 3.2 ug DNA, range roughly 0.19 to 27.4 ug.

Deletions cut 6 bases from V and 1 base from J, with 15 bases between. Germline loops: CDR1 SNHLY, CDR2 FYNNEI. The CDR3 loop spans 16 amino acids. General observations from the study: Patients and controls shared over 25 CD8+ CDR3 sequences. With respect to CD8+ Simpson's diversity, patients and controls did not differ significantly.

According to the study, genomic DNA was the template for TCR beta VDJ and CDR3 profiling. Via MiXCR, TCRdb re-called the reads, giving one row per CDR3 protein. The table has about 270,000 distinct CDR3 sequences, 70% to 85% seen once. Patients included in sequencing had previously demonstrated CD8+CD57+ cell expansion by flow cytometry. Patients were untreated when blood was sampled. This chain uses TRBV2 with TRBJ2-2; D remains unclear. Sequenced sample: sorted CD4+, CD8+, or CD8+CD57+ T cells (not recorded which) from PBMCs. This sequence originates from a human donor with aplastic anemia. The CDR3 sequence is CASSEAFYGNTGELFF. CDR3 in DNA: TGTGCCAGCAGCGAGGCATTCTACGGGAACACCGGGGAGCTGTTTTTT.